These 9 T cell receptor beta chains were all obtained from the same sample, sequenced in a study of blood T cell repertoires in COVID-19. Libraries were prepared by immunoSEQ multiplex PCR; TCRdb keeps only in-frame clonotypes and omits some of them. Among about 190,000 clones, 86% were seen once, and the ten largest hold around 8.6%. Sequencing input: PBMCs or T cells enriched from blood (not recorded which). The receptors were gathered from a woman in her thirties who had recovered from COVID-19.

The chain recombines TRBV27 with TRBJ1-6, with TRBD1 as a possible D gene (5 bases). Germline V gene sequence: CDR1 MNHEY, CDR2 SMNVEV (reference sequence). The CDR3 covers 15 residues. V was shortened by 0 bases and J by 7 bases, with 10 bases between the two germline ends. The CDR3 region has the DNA TGTGCCAGCAGTTTATCGGGTGGGGCGAATTCACCCCTCCACTTT. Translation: CASSLSGGANSPLHF.

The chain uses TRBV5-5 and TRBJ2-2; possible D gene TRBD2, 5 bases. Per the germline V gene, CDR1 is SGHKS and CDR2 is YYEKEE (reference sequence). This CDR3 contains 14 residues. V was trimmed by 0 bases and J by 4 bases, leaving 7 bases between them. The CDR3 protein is CASSLERGTGELFF. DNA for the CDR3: TGTGCCAGCAGCTTGGAACGGGGCACCGGGGAGCTGTTTTTT.

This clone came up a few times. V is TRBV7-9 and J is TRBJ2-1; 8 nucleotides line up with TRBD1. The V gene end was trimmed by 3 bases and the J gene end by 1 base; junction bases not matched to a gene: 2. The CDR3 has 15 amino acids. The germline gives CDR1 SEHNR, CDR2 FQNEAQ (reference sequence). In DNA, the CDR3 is TGTGCCAGCAGCTTCGGGACAGGTTCCTACAATGAGCAGTTCTTC. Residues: CASSFGTGSYNEQFF.

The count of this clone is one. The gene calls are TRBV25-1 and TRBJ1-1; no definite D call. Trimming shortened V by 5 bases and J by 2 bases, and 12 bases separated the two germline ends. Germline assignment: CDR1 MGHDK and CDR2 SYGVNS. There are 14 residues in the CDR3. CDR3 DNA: TGTGCCAGCAGTTTAGGGAGTAGTAACACTGAAGCTTTCTTT. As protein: CASSLGSSNTEAFF. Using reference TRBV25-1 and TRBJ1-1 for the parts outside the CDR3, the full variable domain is EADIYQTPRYLVIGTGKKITLECSQTMGHDKMYWYQQDPGMELHLIHYSYGVNSTEKGDLSSESTVSRIRTEHFPLTLESARPSHTSQYLCASSLGSSNTEAFFGQGTRLTVV.

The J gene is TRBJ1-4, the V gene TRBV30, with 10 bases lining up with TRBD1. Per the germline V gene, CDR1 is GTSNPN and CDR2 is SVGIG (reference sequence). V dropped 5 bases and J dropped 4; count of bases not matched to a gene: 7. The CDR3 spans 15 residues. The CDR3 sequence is CAWAPGQGSNEKLFF. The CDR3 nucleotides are TGTGCCTGGGCGCCGGGACAGGGGAGTAATGAAAAACTGTTTTTT.

Written as DNA, the CDR3 is TGTGCCAGCAGCCCACGGAGGGAGACAGATACGCAGTATTTT. Its protein is CASSPRRETDTQYF. The chain has TRBV7-2 and TRBJ2-3, with D possibly being TRBD2 (6 bases). CDR1 is SGHTA, CDR2 FQGNSA, per germline. The ends were cut back, 5 bases at V and 3 bases at J, with 12 bases in the middle. The CDR3 runs 14 residues.

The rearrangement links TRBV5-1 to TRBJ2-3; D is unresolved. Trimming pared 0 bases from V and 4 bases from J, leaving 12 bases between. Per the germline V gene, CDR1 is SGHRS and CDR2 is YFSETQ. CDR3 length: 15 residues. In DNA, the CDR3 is TGCGCCAGCAGCTTGGGAATAGTAGTCCCAGATACGCAGTATTTT. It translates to CASSLGIVVPDTQYF.

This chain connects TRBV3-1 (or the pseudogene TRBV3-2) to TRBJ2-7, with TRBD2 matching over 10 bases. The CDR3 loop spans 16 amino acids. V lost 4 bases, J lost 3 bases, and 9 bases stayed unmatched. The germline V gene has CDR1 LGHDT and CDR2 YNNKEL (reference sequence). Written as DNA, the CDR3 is TGTGCCAGCAGCCCAAACCAAGCGGGAGGGGGCTACGAGCAGTACTTC. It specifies CASSPNQAGGGYEQYF.

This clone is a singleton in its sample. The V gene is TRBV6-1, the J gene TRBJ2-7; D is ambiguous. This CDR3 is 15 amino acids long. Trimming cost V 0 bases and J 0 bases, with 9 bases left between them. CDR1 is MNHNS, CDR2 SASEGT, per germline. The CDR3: CASSEARRSSYEQYF. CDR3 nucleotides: TGTGCCAGCAGTGAAGCGCGGCGAAGCTCCTACGAGCAGTACTTC.